This is a list of T cell receptor beta chains from one sample in a study of blood T cell repertoires in COVID-19. Method: immunoSEQ multiplex PCR; TCRdb's copy keeps in-frame clones and lacks some. Among 60,000 to 70,000 clones listed, roughly 85% were seen once. Specimen: peripheral blood. All receptors come from an elderly man with acute or convalescent COVID-19. Both conserved end residues are part of each CDR3. Fields, in order: D gene, V gene, J gene, clone size, CDR3 DNA, CDR3 protein. D genes are given only for firm matches. Clone size is given for some rows only: seen once, a few or many times, or a class if the clone is expanded.

TRBD1	TRBV6-5	TRBJ2-7	-	TGTGCCAGCAGCCAACCGGTTGACAGGGCCAACGAGCAGTACTTC	CASSQPVDRANEQYF
-	TRBV18	TRBJ1-1	-	TGTGCCAGCTCACCTCTAACGCAAACTTACACTGAAGCTTTCTTT	CASSPLTQTYTEAFF
-	TRBV6-5	TRBJ1-4	-	TGTGCCAGCAGTTACTCGGAGTGGCAAACGCTGTTTTTT	CASSYSEWQTLFF
TRBD1	TRBV25-1	TRBJ1-1	once	TGTGCCAGCGGAGACAGGGGGCATGACACTGAAGCTTTCTTT	CASGDRGHDTEAFF
-	TRBV12-5	TRBJ2-5	once	TGTGCTAGTGGTCCTCAACAGGGTTACCAAGAGACCCAGTACTTC	CASGPQQGYQETQYF
-	TRBV5-1	TRBJ2-3	-	TGCGCCAGTACCCGGTTGGGCGCGAGCACAGATACGCAGTATTTT	CASTRLGASTDTQYF
-	TRBV7-2	TRBJ2-5	-	TGTGCCAGCAGCCTTGATAACCGTGCCGCGGCACAAGAGACCCAGTACTTC	CASSLDNRAAAQETQYF
-	TRBV10-2	TRBJ1-2	-	TGCGCCAGCACCAGGGGCGGGGGGAACTATGGCTACACCTTC	CASTRGGGNYGYTF
-	TRBV20-1	TRBJ2-2	-	TGCAGTGCTAGTAGGCAGGGAAGCACCGGGGAGCTGTTTTTT	CSASRQGSTGELFF
TRBD2	TRBV25-1	TRBJ2-5	-	TGTGCCAGCAGGGGACTGGGAGGGGAGACCCAGTACTTC	CASRGLGGETQYF
-	TRBV6-4	TRBJ1-1	-	TGTGCCAGCAGTGACTCGATAAGGGGAAGGGACACTGAAGCTTTCTTT	CASSDSIRGRDTEAFF
-	TRBV6-6	TRBJ2-7	-	TGTGCCAGCAGTTACTCGTCGGGCGGGTACGAGCAGTACTTC	CASSYSSGGYEQYF
-	TRBV27	TRBJ1-1	-	TGTGCCAGCAGTTTTAAGATTCACGCGCTGCACCTTGAAGCTTTCTTT	CASSFKIHALHLEAFF
TRBD2	TRBV6-5	TRBJ2-3	-	TGTGCCAGCAGTTACTCTAGCGGGAGTACAGATACGCAGTATTTT	CASSYSSGSTDTQYF
-	TRBV7-2	TRBJ2-7	-	TGTGCCAGCAGCTTAGGCCTAGCGAGAAGCTCCTACGAGCAGTACTTC	CASSLGLARSSYEQYF
-	TRBV6-2/TRBV6-3	TRBJ2-7	-	TGTGCCAGCAGTTACTCGCAGGGCCCCTACGAGCAGTACTTC	CASSYSQGPYEQYF
-	TRBV18	TRBJ1-5	-	TGTGCCAGCTCACCATTTTTGGATAGAGGTGGGAATCAGCCCCAGCATTTT	CASSPFLDRGGNQPQHF
-	TRBV5-1	TRBJ2-1	once	TGCGCCAGCAGTTGGGACGGGAGCTCCTACAATGAGCAGTTCTTC	CASSWDGSSYNEQFF
TRBD1	TRBV30	TRBJ2-3	-	TGTGCCTGGCGAAAGACAGGGGCAGATACGCAGTATTTT	CAWRKTGADTQYF
-	TRBV6-5	TRBJ1-5	-	TGTGCCAGCGAAGAGGCCAGCTATCAGCCCCAGCATTTT	CASEEASYQPQHF
TRBD2	TRBV6-6	TRBJ2-5	-	TGTGCCAGCAGTTCCGGGGAGGGCGGAGAGACCCAGTACTTC	CASSSGEGGETQYF
-	TRBV6-5	TRBJ2-1	medium-sized	TGTGCCAGCAGTTCCCCGACACGGGGAGGCATCAATGAGCAGTTCTTC	CASSSPTRGGINEQFF
-	TRBV4-1	TRBJ2-7	-	TGCGCCAGCAGCCAAGACGAGGTCAGGGCCACCTACGAGCAGTACTTC	CASSQDEVRATYEQYF
-	TRBV4-1	TRBJ1-3	few	TGCGCCAGCAGCCAAGCAGTTACTGGAAACACCATATATTTT	CASSQAVTGNTIYF
TRBD1	TRBV6-6	TRBJ1-5	few	TGTGCCAGCAGTCAGTCGACAGGGAGGAGCAATCAGCCCCAGCATTTT	CASSQSTGRSNQPQHF
-	TRBV3-1/TRBV3-2	TRBJ2-4	-	TGTGCCAGCAGCCACGGGGCTGTGGGGGGAGCCAAAAACATTCAGTACTTC	CASSHGAVGGAKNIQYF
TRBD2	TRBV7-2	TRBJ2-1	-	TGTGCCAGCAGCTTAGCGGCGCGGGAGGGGGGTGAGCAGTTCTTC	CASSLAAREGGEQFF
-	TRBV7-2	TRBJ2-2	-	TGTGCCAGCAGCTTAGCCAGGAACACCGGGGAGCTGTTTTTT	CASSLARNTGELFF
TRBD1	TRBV2	TRBJ1-5	-	TGTGCCAGCAGTGCCGGACAGGGGGCCGGTCAGCCCCAGCATTTT	CASSAGQGAGQPQHF
-	TRBV20-1	TRBJ2-1	-	TGCAGTGCTAGTTGGACAGCTAACAATGAGCAGTTCTTC	CSASWTANNEQFF
TRBD1	TRBV7-2	TRBJ2-5	once	TGTGCCAGCAGCCGCGGGACAGGGGGCAGGGGAGGGACCCAGTACTTC	CASSRGTGGRGGTQYF
TRBD2	TRBV6-1	TRBJ2-4	-	TGTGCCAGCAGTGAAGGGGGGGGTCTAGCCAAAAACATTCAGTACTTC	CASSEGGGLAKNIQYF
-	TRBV10-3	TRBJ1-1	-	TGTGCCACCCGAGGGGGAGAGACTGAAGCTTTCTTT	CATRGGETEAFF
-	TRBV2	TRBJ2-2	-	TGTGCCAGCAGTGGTGAGGGAGGCGGGGAGCTGTTTTTT	CASSGEGGGELFF
TRBD2	TRBV7-6	TRBJ2-1	few	TGTGCCAGCAGCCCAACGAGCGGGAGTGGGTACAATGAGCAGTTCTTC	CASSPTSGSGYNEQFF
-	TRBV11-2	TRBJ2-2	-	TGTGCCAGCAGGTACCGACTGGGGAATGAGGGAAACACCGGGGAGCTGTTTTTT	CASRYRLGNEGNTGELFF
-	TRBV27	TRBJ1-1	few	TGTGCCAGCAGACCATCACACGAGAACACTGAAGCTTTCTTT	CASRPSHENTEAFF
TRBD2	TRBV7-2	TRBJ2-7	-	TGTGCCAGCAGCCGGTGGGTAGCGGGAGAGAACGAGCAGTACTTC	CASSRWVAGENEQYF
TRBD1	TRBV15	TRBJ1-1	few	TGTGCCACCAGCCCTCGGACAGGGATGAACACTGAAGCTTTCTTT	CATSPRTGMNTEAFF
-	TRBV2	TRBJ1-2	-	TGTGCCAGCAGTGAACTAACCTATGGCTACACCTTC	CASSELTYGYTF